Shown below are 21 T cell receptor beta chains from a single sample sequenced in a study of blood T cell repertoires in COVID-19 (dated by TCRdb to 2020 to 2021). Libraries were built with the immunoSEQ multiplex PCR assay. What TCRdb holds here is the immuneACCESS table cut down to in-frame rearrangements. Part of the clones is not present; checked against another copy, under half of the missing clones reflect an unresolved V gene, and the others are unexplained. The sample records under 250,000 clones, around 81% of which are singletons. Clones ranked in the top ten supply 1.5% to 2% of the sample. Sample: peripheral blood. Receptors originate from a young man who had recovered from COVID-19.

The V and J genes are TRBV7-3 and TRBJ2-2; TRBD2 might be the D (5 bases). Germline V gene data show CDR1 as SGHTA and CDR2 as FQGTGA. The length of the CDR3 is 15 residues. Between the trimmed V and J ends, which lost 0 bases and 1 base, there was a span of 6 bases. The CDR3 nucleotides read TGTGCCAGCAGCTTAACGGGGAGGAACACCGGGGAGCTGTTTTTT. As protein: CASSLTGRNTGELFF. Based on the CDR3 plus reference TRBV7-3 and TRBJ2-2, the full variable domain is GAGVSQTPSNKVTEKGKYVELRCDPISGHTALYWYRQSLGQGPEFLIYFQGTGAADDSGLPNDRFFAVRPEGSVSTLKIQRTERGDSAVYLCASSLTGRNTGELFFGEGSRLTVL.

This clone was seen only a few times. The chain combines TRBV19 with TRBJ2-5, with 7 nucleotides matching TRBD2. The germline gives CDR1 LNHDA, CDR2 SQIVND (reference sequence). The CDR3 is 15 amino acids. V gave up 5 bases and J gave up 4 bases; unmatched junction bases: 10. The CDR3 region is CASSRIWGGGETQYF. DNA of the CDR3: TGTGCCAGTAGTCGCATATGGGGGGGAGGAGAGACCCAGTACTTC.

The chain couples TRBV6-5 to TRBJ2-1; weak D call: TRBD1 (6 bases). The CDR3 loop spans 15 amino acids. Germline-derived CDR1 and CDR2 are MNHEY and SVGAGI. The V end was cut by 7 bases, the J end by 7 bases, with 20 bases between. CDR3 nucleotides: TGTGCCAGCACGCAGGGGCGGGCCGGCCTTAATGAGCAGTTCTTC. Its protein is CASTQGRAGLNEQFF.

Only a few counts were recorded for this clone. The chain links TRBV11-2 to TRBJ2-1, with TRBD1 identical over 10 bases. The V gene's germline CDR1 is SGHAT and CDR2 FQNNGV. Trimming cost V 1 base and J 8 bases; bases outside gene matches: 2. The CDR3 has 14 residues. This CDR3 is CASSLGQGAYEQFF. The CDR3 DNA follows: TGTGCCAGCAGCTTAGGACAGGGGGCCTATGAGCAGTTCTTC.

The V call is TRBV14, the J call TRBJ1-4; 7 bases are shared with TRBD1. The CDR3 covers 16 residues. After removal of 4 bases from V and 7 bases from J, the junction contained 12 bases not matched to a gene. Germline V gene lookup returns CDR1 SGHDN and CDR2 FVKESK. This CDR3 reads CASSPQSTGRSEKLFF. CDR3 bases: TGTGCCAGCAGCCCACAATCGACAGGGCGGTCTGAAAAACTGTTTTTT.

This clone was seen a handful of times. In DNA, the CDR3 is TGTGCCAGCAGCTTGGGACTGCGCTACGAGCAGTACTTC. Translated, it gives CASSLGLRYEQYF. V gene TRBV5-5 combines with J gene TRBJ2-7, with D uncertain. The CDR3 is 13 amino acids. Germline values: CDR1 SGHKS, CDR2 YYEKEE (reference sequence). Trimming left V 0 bases short and J 3 bases short, with 7 bases between.

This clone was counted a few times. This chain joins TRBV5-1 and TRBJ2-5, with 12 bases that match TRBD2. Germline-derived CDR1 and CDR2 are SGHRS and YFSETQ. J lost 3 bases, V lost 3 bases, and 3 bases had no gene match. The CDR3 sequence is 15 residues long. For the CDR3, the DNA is TGCGCCAGCAGCTCACTAGCGGGGGGAGAAGAGACCCAGTACTTC. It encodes CASSSLAGGEETQYF.

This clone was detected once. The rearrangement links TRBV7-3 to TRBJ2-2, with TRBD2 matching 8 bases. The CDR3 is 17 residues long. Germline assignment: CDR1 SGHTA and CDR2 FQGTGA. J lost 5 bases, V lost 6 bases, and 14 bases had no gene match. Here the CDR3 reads CASSSRGGRGLTGELFF. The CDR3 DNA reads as TGTGCCAGCAGTTCCCGGGGGGGCCGAGGTTTGACCGGGGAGCTGTTTTTT.

The DNA of the CDR3 is TGTGCTAGTGGTTTAGGACAGGGACAAAATGAAAAACTGTTTTTT. Its protein is CASGLGQGQNEKLFF. V is TRBV12-5 and J is TRBJ1-4; TRBD1 agrees at 8 bases. Germline V CDR1 and CDR2: LGHNT, FRNRAP. J gave up 5 bases and V 3 bases, and 5 bases lay outside the gene matches. The CDR3 runs to 15 residues.

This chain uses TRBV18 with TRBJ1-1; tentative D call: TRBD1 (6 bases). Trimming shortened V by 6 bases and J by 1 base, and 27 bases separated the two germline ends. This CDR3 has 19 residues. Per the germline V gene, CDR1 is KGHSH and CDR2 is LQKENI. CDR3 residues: CASSPTGIRTTSPNTEAFF. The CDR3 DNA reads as TGTGCCAGCTCCCCCACAGGGATCCGAACGACTTCTCCGAACACTGAAGCTTTCTTT.

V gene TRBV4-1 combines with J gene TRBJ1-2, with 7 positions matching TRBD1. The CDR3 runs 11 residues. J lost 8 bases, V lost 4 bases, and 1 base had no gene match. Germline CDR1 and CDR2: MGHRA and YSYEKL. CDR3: CASSPDRGYTF. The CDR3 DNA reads TGCGCCAGCAGCCCGGACAGGGGCTACACCTTC.

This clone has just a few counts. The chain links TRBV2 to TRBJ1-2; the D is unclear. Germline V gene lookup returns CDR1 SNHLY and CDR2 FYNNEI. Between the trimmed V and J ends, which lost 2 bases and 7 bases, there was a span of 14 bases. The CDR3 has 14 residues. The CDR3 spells CASSEIPGSSGYTF. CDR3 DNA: TGTGCCAGCAGTGAAATTCCGGGTTCCAGTGGCTACACCTTC.

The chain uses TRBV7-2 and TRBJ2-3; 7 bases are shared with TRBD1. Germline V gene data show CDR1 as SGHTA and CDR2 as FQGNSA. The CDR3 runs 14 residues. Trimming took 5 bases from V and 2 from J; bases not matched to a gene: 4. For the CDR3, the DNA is TGTGCCAGCAGCCCGGGGACAGCCACAGATACGCAGTATTTT. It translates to CASSPGTATDTQYF.

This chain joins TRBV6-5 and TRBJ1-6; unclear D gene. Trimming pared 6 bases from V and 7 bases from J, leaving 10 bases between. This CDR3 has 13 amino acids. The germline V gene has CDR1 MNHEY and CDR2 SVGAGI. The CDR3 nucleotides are TGTGCCAGCAGCCTCCTTGTAAATTCACCCCTCCACTTT. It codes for CASSLLVNSPLHF.

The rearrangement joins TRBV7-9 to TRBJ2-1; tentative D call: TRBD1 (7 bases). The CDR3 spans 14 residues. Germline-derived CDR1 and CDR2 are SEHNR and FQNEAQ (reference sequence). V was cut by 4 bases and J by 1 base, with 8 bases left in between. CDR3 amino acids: CASSSGGSYNEQFF. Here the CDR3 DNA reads TGTGCCAGCAGCTCAGGGGGGTCCTACAATGAGCAGTTCTTC.

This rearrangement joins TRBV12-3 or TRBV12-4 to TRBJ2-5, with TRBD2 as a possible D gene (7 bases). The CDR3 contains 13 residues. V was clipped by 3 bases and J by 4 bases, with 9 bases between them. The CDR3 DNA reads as TGTGCCAGCAGTTTGGGGGGGCCAGAGACCCAGTACTTC. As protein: CASSLGGPETQYF.

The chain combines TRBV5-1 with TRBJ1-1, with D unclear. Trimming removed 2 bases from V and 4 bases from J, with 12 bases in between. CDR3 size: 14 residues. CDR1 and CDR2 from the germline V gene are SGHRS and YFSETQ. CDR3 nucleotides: TGCGCCAGCAGCTTCACCGGGAGTCGCACTGAAGCTTTCTTT. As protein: CASSFTGSRTEAFF.

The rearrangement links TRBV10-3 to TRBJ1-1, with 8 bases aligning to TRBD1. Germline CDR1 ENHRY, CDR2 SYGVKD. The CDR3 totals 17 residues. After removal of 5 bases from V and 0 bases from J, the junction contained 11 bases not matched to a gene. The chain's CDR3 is CAISPRDRSQVNTEAFF. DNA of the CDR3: TGTGCCATCAGTCCCCGGGACAGGTCCCAAGTGAACACTGAAGCTTTCTTT.

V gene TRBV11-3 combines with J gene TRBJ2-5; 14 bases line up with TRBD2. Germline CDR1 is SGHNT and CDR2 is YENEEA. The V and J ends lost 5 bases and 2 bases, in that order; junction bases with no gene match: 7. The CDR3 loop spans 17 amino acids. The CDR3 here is CASSPGLAGAWQETQYF. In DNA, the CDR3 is TGTGCCAGCAGCCCGGGACTAGCGGGGGCCTGGCAAGAGACCCAGTACTTC.

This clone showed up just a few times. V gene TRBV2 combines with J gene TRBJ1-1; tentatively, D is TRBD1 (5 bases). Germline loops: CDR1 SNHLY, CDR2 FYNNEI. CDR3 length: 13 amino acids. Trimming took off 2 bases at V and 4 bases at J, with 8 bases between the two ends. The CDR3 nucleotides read TGTGCCAGCAGTGAATCAGGGCGCACTGAAGCTTTCTTT. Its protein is CASSESGRTEAFF.

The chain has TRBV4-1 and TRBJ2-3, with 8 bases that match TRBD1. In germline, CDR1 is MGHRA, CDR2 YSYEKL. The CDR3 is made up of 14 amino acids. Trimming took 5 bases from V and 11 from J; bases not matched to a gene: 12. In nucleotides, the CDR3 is TGCGCCAGCAGCTTTCAGGGGGCCGGTGTCATGCAGTATTTT. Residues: CASSFQGAGVMQYF.